The 20 T cell receptor beta chains below were found in one sample sequenced in a study of blood T cells in healthy people across ages. Then a second PCR, running roughly 7 to 11 cycles, was carried out with a sample-barcoded 5' primer and a J-beta primer mix. Each CDR3 protein is one row after TCRdb ran MiXCR on the 5' RACE reads. The data show around 780,000 distinct CDR3 sequences, roughly three fifths seen once. Sample: blood. The receptors derive from a man aged 35-49 years in good health.

At least ten counts were recorded for this clonotype. This chain uses TRBV11-2 with TRBJ2-5; D remains ambiguous. CDR3 length equals 16 residues. Germline V gene sequence: CDR1 SGHAT, CDR2 FQNNGV. V was clipped by 0 bases and J by 5 bases, with 16 bases between them. The CDR3 region is CASSLDGPRWVETQYF. In DNA form, the CDR3 reads TGTGCCAGCAGCTTAGACGGGCCCCGGTGGGTTGAGACCCAGTACTTC.

This sequence joins TRBV14 and TRBJ2-1; D not certain. The length of the CDR3 is 14 residues. Trimming left V 4 bases short and J 10 bases short, with 17 bases between. Germline loops: CDR1 SGHDN, CDR2 FVKESK. The DNA of the CDR3 is TGTGCCAGCAGCCCCCGGACCTCATATGGAGAGCAGTTCTTC. This translates into CASSPRTSYGEQFF.

This chain links TRBV4-2 with TRBJ2-7, with 9 positions matching TRBD2. Unmatched junction bases numbered 6, after V lost 1 base and J lost 5 bases. Germline V gene sequence: CDR1 LGHNA, CDR2 YNFKEQ. The CDR3 contains 15 residues. CDR3 in amino acids: CASSQAGGRGNEQYF. Here the CDR3 DNA reads TGTGCCAGCAGCCAAGCTGGCGGGAGGGGCAACGAGCAGTACTTC.

This clonotype has just one count. V gene TRBV7-9 combines with J gene TRBJ2-1, with TRBD1 as a possible D gene (5 bases). Germline V gives CDR1 SEHNR, CDR2 FQNEAQ (reference sequence). Trimming left V 4 bases short and J 10 bases short, with 11 bases between. This CDR3 has 12 residues. This CDR3 reads CASSWQGEEQFF. In nucleotides, the CDR3 is TGTGCCAGCAGCTGGCAGGGTGAGGAGCAGTTCTTC.

V usage is TRBV20-1 and J usage is TRBJ2-2; maybe TRBD2 (5 bases). V was clipped by 2 bases and J by 4 bases, with 23 bases between them. Per the germline V gene, CDR1 is DFQATT and CDR2 is SNEGSKA (reference sequence). This CDR3 has 18 residues. The CDR3 region is CSARPKDHGNTGTGELFF. The CDR3 DNA is TGCAGTGCTAGACCGAAGGACCACGGGAATACGGGCACCGGGGAGCTGTTTTTT.

The chain joins TRBV9 to TRBJ1-2; D call uncertain. The CDR3 consists of 13 residues. V lost 1 base, J lost 4 bases, and 8 bases lay in between. Germline V gene sequence: CDR1 SGDLS, CDR2 YYNGEE. CDR3 DNA sequence: TGTGCCAGCAGCGTACTCCAGAGCTATGGCTACACCTTC. It encodes CASSVLQSYGYTF.

This clonotype was counted once. The V call is TRBV5-1, the J call TRBJ2-1; 7 nucleotides agree with TRBD2. The J call may be in error: the DNA end matches TRBJ2-7 better. The CDR3 spans 15 residues. Per the germline V gene, CDR1 is SGHRS and CDR2 is YFSETQ. Here the CDR3 DNA reads TGCGCCAGCACACAAGCGGGAAACTCCTACAATGAGCAGTACTTC. It yields the protein CASTQAGNSYNEQYF.

Of note for this clonotype: An end of the junction differs from the germline gene, which may be a read error. The genes are TRBV20-1 and TRBJ2-5, with 8 positions matching TRBD2. The CDR3 sequence is 14 residues long. Germline CDR1 reads DFQATT; CDR2 reads SNEGSKA (reference sequence). CDR3 nucleotide sequence: TGCGGTGCTAGAAGCGGGGGAAACCAAGAGACCCAGTACTTC. The encoded protein is CGARSGGNQETQYF.

This clonotype was seen a handful of times. This chain connects TRBV20-1 to TRBJ2-1; D gene unclear. The CDR3 loop spans 12 amino acids. Germline V gene lookup returns CDR1 DFQATT and CDR2 SNEGSKA (reference sequence). V was clipped by 6 bases and J by 8 bases, with 14 bases between them. The CDR3 DNA is TGCAGTGCCCCACCTCCAGGTCATGAGCAGTTCTTC. Translation gives CSAPPPGHEQFF.

The rearrangement uses TRBV20-1 and TRBJ2-5; 11 positions agree with TRBD1. This CDR3 spans 13 amino acids. V shed 6 bases, J shed 5 bases, and the junction held 5 bases outside the gene matches. Germline V lookup: CDR1 DFQATT, CDR2 SNEGSKA (reference sequence). The CDR3 sequence is CSARTGGEETQYF. The CDR3 region has the DNA TGCAGTGCGAGGACAGGGGGCGAGGAGACCCAGTACTTC.

The V call is TRBV6-1, the J call TRBJ2-1; possibly TRBD1 or TRBD2 for D (6 bases each). V gave up 7 bases and J gave up 7 bases, with 23 bases separating them. The CDR3 covers 16 residues. CDR1 and CDR2 from the germline V gene are MNHNS and SASEGT. CDR3 loop: CASNDEGDASGNEQFF. DNA for the CDR3: TGTGCCAGCAATGATGAGGGGGACGCAAGCGGGAATGAGCAGTTCTTC.

This clonotype has just a few counts. The chain uses TRBV11-2 and TRBJ2-7; TRBD1 matches at 8 bases. Per the germline V gene, CDR1 is SGHAT and CDR2 is FQNNGV. The CDR3 covers 15 residues. V trimming: 5 bases; J trimming: 6 bases; junction bases outside the gene matches: 12. The CDR3 nucleotides read TGTGCCAGCAGCCCCTGGGACAGGTTACCTGGCGAGCAGTACTTC. It is translated as CASSPWDRLPGEQYF.

J is TRBJ1-1 and V is TRBV12-3 or TRBV12-4, with TRBD1 matching 10 bases. V gave up 5 bases and J gave up 4 bases; unmatched junction bases: 4. The CDR3 sequence is 14 residues long. The CDR3 coding sequence is TGTGCCAGCAGTCTGGGACAGGGGATCACTGAAGCTTTCTTT. Its translation: CASSLGQGITEAFF.

The V call is TRBV7-2, the J call TRBJ1-6, with D perhaps matching TRBD1 (5 bases). V shed 4 bases and J shed 6 bases, with 13 bases lying between them. Germline assignment: CDR1 SGHTA and CDR2 FQGNSA. CDR3 length equals 15 residues. CDR3 bases: TGTGCCAGCAGCTCAGCAGGCGGGGGTAATTCACCCCTCCACTTT. Its protein is CASSSAGGGNSPLHF.

The chain is built from TRBV7-8 and TRBJ2-1, with D possibly called TRBD1 or TRBD2 (5 bases each). The CDR3 consists of 13 residues. V lost 9 bases and J 3 bases, leaving 12 bases between the germline ends. From germline, CDR1 is SGHVS and CDR2 FQNEAQ. The CDR3 nucleotides are TGTGCCAGTGGGGCGGGTTTCTACAATGAGCAGTTCTTC. It codes for CASGAGFYNEQFF.

The chain links TRBV29-1 to TRBJ2-2; 9 bases align to TRBD1. Losses at the gene ends were 2 bases for V and 3 bases for J; bases not matched to a gene: 4. This CDR3 contains 15 residues. Germline assignment: CDR1 SQVTM and CDR2 ANQGSEA. The CDR3 DNA sequence: TGCAGCGTTGAACTGGGACAGGGTTACACCGGGGAGCTGTTTTTT. This sequence encodes CSVELGQGYTGELFF.

The chain couples TRBV4-3 to TRBJ2-7; D not resolved. The CDR3 has 15 amino acids. V was cut by 1 base and J by 1 base, with 11 bases left in between. Germline V lookup: CDR1 LGHNA, CDR2 YSLEER. The CDR3 spells CASSQGLYRSYEQYF. Here the CDR3 DNA reads TGCGCCAGCAGCCAAGGATTGTACAGATCCTACGAGCAGTACTTC.

The chain couples TRBV6-5 to TRBJ2-5; tentatively, D is TRBD1 (6 bases). CDR1 is MNHEY and CDR2 is SVGAGI in the germline V gene. CDR3 length equals 11 residues. V was trimmed by 0 bases and J by 11 bases, leaving 7 bases between them. CDR3 in amino acids: CASSYSQGQYF. In nucleotides, the CDR3 is TGTGCCAGCAGTTACTCTCAGGGGCAGTACTTC.

This clonotype was observed once. Compared with germline, one end of the junction differs, possibly owing to a read error. The rearrangement uses TRBV6-5 and TRBJ2-3; TRBD2 agrees at 10 bases. Germline CDR1 MNHEY, CDR2 SVGAGI. The CDR3 has 16 residues. The CDR3 DNA sequence: TGTGCCAGCAGTTACAGTAGCGGGGGGTACACAGATGCGCAGTATTTT. Translation gives CASSYSSGGYTDAQYF.

In its sample, this clonotype was seen a few times. The chain employs TRBV29-1 and TRBJ2-7; the D gene is possibly TRBD2 (6 bases). Germline CDR1 SQVTM, CDR2 ANQGSEA. The CDR3 spans 13 residues. Trimming removed 8 bases at V and 5 bases at J, with 19 bases between. The CDR3 spells CSPEVGGKNEQYF. In DNA, the CDR3 is TGCAGCCCCGAGGTGGGGGGAAAGAACGAGCAGTACTTC.